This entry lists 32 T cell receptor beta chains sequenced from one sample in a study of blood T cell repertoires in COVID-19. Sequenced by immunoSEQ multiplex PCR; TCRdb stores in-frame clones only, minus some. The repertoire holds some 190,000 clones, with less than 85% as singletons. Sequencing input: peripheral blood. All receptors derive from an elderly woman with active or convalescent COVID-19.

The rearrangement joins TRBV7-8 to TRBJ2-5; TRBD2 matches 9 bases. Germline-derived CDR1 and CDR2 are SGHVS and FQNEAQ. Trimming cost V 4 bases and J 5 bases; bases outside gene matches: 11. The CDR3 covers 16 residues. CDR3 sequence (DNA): TGTGCCAGCAGCTCCGACCCCGGACTAGCGTGGGAGACCCAGTACTTC. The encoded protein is CASSSDPGLAWETQYF.

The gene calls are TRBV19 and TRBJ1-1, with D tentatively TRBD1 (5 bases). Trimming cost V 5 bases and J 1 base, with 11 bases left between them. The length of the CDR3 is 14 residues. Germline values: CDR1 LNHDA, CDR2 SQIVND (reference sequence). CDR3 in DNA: TGTGCCAGTAGTGTGGGACTCTCGAACACTGAAGCTTTCTTT. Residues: CASSVGLSNTEAFF.

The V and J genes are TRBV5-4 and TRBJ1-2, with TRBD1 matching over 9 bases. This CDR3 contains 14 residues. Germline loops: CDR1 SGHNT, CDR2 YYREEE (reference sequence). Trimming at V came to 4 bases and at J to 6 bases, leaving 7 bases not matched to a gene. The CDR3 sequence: CASSPTGGWNGYTF. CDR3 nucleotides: TGTGCCAGCAGCCCTACAGGGGGCTGGAATGGCTACACCTTC.

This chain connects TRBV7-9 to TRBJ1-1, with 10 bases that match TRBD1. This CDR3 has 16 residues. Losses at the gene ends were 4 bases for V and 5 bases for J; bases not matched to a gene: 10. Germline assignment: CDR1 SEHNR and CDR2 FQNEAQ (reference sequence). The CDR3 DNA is TGTGCCAGCAGCTCATTGGGACAGGGGCTATATACTGAAGCTTTCTTT. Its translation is CASSSLGQGLYTEAFF.

CDR3 amino acids: CASSLRGVSYNSPLHF. CDR3 DNA sequence: TGTGCCAGCAGTTTACGGGGGGTATCCTATAATTCACCCCTCCACTTT. V is TRBV27 and J is TRBJ1-6, with TRBD1 as a possible D gene (5 bases). V dropped 2 bases and J dropped 1 base, with 9 bases sitting between them. The CDR3 is made up of 16 amino acids. Germline CDR1 reads MNHEY; CDR2 reads SMNVEV (reference sequence).

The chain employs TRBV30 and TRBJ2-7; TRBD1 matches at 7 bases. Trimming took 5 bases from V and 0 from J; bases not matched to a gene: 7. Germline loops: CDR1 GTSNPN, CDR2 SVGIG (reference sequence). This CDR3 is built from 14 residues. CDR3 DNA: TGTGCCTGGGGGGGACAGTCAATCTCCTACGAGCAGTACTTC. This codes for CAWGGQSISYEQYF.

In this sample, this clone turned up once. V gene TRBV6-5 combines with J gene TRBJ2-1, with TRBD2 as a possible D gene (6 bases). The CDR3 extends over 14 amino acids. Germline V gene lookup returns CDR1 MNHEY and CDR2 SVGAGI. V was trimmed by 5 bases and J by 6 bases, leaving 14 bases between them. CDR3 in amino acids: CASSRTGGRNEQFF. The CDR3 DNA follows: TGTGCCAGCAGTCGGACCGGGGGACGCAATGAGCAGTTCTTC.

CDR3 nucleotide sequence: TGTGCCACCTCTACAGGGCCCCGGGATCAGCCCCAGCATTTT. Translated: CATSTGPRDQPQHF. The chain is built from TRBV10-3 and TRBJ1-5; D is perhaps TRBD1 (6 bases). Germline V gene sequence: CDR1 ENHRY, CDR2 SYGVKD. The CDR3 has 14 residues. Trimming cost V 10 bases and J 5 bases, with 18 bases left between them.

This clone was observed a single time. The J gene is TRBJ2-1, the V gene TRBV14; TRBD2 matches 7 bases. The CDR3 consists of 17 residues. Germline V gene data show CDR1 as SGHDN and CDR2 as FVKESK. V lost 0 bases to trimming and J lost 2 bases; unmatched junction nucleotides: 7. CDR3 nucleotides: TGTGCCAGCAGCCAAGAAGCCGCGGGAGCTACCTACAATGAGCAGTTCTTC. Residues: CASSQEAAGATYNEQFF.

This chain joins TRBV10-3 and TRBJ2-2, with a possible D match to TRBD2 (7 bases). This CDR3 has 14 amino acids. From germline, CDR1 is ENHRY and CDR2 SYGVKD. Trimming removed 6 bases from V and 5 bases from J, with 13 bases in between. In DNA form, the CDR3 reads TGTGCCATCAGGACAAAGGGGGGGACCGGGGAGCTGTTTTTT. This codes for CAIRTKGGTGELFF.

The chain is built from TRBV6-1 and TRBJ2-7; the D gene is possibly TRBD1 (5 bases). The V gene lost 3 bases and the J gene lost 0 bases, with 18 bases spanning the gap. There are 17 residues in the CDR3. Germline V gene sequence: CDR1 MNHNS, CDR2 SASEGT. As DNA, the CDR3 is TGTGCCAGCAGTGAGCACGCCTTTAAGGGGCTCTCCTACGAGCAGTACTTC. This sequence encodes CASSEHAFKGLSYEQYF.

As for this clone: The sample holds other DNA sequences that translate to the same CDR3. The CDR3 loop reads CASSQDGTGVAEQYF. The CDR3 coding sequence is TGTGCCAGCAGCCAGGACGGGACAGGTGTCGCCGAGCAGTACTTC. This chain connects TRBV4-2 to TRBJ2-7, with 8 bases identical to TRBD1. Germline V gene data show CDR1 as LGHNA and CDR2 as YNFKEQ. Trimming took 3 bases from V and 6 from J; bases not matched to a gene: 10. The length of the CDR3 is 15 residues.

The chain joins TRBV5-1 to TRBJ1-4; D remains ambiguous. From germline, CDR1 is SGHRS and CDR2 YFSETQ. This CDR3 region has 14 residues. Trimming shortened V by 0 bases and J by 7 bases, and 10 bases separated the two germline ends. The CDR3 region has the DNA TGCGCCAGCAGCTTGGACCCGGGTCCTGAAAAACTGTTTTTT. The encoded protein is CASSLDPGPEKLFF.

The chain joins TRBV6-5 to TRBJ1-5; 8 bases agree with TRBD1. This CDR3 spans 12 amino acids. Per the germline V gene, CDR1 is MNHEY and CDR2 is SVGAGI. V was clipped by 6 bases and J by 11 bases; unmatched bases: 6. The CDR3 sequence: CASRQGGLTQHF. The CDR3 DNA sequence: TGTGCCAGCAGACAGGGGGGCTTGACCCAGCATTTT.

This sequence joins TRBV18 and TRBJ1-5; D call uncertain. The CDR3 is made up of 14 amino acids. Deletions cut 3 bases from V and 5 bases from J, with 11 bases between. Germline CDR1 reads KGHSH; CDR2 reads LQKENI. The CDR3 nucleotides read TGTGCCAGCTCACCGGGCAGTCCCCATCAGCCCCAGCATTTT. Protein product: CASSPGSPHQPQHF.

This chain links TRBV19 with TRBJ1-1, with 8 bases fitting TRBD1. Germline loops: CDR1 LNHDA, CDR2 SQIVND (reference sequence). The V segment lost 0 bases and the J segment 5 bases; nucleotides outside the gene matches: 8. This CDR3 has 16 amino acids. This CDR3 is CASSIDPRTGTTEAFF. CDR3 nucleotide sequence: TGTGCCAGTAGTATAGACCCCAGGACAGGGACGACTGAAGCTTTCTTT. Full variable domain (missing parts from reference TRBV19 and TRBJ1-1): DGGITQSPKYLFRKEGQNVTLSCEQNLNHDAMYWYRQDPGQGLRLIYYSQIVNDFQKGDIAEGYSVSREKKESFPLTVTSAQKNPTAFYLCASSIDPRTGTTEAFFGQGTRLTVV.

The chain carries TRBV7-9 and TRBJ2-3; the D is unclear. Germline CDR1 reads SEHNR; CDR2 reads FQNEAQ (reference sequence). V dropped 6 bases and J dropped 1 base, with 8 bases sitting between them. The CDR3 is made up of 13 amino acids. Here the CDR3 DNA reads TGTGCCAGCAGTGGCCCCGGCACAGATACGCAGTATTTT. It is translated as CASSGPGTDTQYF.

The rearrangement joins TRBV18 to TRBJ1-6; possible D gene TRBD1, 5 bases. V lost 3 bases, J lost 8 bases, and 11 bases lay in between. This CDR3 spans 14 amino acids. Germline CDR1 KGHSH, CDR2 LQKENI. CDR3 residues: CASSPEGTHSPLHF. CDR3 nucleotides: TGTGCCAGCTCACCTGAAGGGACTCATTCACCCCTCCACTTT.

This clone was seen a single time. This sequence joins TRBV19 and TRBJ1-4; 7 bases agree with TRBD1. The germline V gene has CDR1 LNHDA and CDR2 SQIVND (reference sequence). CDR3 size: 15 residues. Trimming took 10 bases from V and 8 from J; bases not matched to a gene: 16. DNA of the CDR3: TGTGCCACCGCCCCCGACAGGGCTTTAGAGGAAAAACTGTTTTTT. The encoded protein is CATAPDRALEEKLFF.

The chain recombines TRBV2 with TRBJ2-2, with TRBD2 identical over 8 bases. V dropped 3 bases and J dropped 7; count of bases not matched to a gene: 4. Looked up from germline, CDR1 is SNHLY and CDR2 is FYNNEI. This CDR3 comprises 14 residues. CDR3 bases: TGTGCCAGCAGTGATGGGACTAGGAACGGGGAGCTGTTTTTT. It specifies CASSDGTRNGELFF.

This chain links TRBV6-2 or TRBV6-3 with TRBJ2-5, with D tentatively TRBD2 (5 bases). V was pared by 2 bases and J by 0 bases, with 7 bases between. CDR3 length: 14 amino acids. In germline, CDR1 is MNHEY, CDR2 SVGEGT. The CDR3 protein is CASSYRTYQETQYF. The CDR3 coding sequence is TGTGCCAGCAGTTACCGGACTTACCAAGAGACCCAGTACTTC.

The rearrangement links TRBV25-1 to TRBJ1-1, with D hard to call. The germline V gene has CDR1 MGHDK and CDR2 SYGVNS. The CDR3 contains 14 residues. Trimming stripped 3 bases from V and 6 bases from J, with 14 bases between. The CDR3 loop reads CASSDTPISAEAFF. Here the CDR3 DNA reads TGTGCCAGCAGTGATACCCCCATCAGTGCTGAAGCTTTCTTT.

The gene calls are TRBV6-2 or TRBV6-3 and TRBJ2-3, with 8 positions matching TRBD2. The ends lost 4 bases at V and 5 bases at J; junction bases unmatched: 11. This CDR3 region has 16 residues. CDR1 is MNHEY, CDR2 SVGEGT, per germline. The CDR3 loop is CASSLLPGGPGDTQYF. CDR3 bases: TGTGCCAGCAGTTTGTTGCCGGGAGGGCCTGGAGATACGCAGTATTTT.

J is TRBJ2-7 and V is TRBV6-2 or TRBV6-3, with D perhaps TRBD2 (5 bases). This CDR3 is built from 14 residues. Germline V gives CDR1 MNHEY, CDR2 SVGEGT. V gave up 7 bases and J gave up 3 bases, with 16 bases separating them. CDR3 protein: CASTPGPGFYEQYF. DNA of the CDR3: TGTGCCAGCACCCCCGGGCCGGGATTCTACGAGCAGTACTTC.

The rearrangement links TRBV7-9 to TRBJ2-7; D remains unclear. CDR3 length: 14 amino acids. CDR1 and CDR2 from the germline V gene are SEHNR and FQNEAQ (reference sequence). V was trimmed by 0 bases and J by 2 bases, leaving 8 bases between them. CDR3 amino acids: CASSLAQIPYEQYF. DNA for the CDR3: TGTGCCAGCAGCTTAGCTCAGATTCCCTACGAGCAGTACTTC.

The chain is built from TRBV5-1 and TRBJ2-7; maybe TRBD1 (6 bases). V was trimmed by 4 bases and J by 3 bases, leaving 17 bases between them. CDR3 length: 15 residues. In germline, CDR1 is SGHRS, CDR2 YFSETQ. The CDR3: CASSQTGGVYYEQYF. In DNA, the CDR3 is TGCGCCAGCAGCCAGACAGGTGGGGTCTACTACGAGCAGTACTTC.

The CDR3 DNA follows: TGTGCCAGTAGTAGGGACAGGGTAGAGACCCAGTACTTC. Translating it yields CASSRDRVETQYF. J is TRBJ2-5 and V is TRBV19; 9 bases line up with TRBD1. This CDR3 has 13 amino acids. Germline V CDR1 and CDR2: LNHDA, SQIVND (reference sequence). The junction had 1 base not matched to a gene; V was cut back by 4 bases and J by 4 bases. The entire variable domain, with the rest obtained from reference TRBV19 and TRBJ2-5, is as follows: DGGITQSPKYLFRKEGQNVTLSCEQNLNHDAMYWYRQDPGQGLRLIYYSQIVNDFQKGDIAEGYSVSREKKESFPLTVTSAQKNPTAFYLCASSRDRVETQYFGPGTRLLVL.

In nucleotides, the CDR3 is TGTGCCAGCAGCCAAGATGGGACACCTAATGAAAAACTGTTTTTT. It codes for CASSQDGTPNEKLFF. The V call is TRBV4-2, the J call TRBJ1-4; a weak D match, TRBD1 (6 bases). Germline V gives CDR1 LGHNA, CDR2 YNFKEQ. V gave up 0 bases and J gave up 3 bases, with 8 bases separating them. The CDR3 has 15 amino acids.

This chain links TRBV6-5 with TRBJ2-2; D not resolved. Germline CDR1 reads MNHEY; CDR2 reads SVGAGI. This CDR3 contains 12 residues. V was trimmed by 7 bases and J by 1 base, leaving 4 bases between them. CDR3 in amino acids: CASTQNTGELFF. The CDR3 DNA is TGTGCCAGCACCCAGAACACCGGGGAGCTGTTTTTT.

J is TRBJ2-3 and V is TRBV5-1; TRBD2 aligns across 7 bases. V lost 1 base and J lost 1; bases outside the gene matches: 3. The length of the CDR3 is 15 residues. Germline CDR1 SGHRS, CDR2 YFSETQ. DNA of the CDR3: TGCGCCAGCAGCTTGCGGGGGGATGGCACAGATACGCAGTATTTT. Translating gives CASSLRGDGTDTQYF. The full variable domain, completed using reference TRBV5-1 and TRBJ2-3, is KAGVTQTPRYLIKTRGQQVTLSCSPISGHRSVSWYQQTPGQGLQFLFEYFSETQRNKGNFPGRFSGRQFSNSRSEMNVSTLELGDSALYLCASSLRGDGTDTQYFGPGTRLTVL.

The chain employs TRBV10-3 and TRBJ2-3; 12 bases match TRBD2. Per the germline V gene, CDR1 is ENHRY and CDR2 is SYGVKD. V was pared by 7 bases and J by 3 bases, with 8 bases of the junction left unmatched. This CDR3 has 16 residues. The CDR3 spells CAITELAGGGTDTQYF. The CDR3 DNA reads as TGTGCCATCACCGAACTAGCGGGAGGTGGGACAGATACGCAGTATTTT.

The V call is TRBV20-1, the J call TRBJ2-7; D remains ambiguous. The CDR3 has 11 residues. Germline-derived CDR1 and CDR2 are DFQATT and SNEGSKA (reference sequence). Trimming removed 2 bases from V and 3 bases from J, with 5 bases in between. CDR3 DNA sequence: TGCAGTGCTAGATCTAGCTACGAGCAGTACTTC. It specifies CSARSSYEQYF.